A single T cell receptor (beta chain) is shown here with its context. Sequencing was performed with immunoSEQ multiplex PCR; in TCRdb, only in-frame clones are kept and a portion is missing. The table includes hundreds of thousands of clones, around 87% detected once. This entry belongs to a study of shared T cell receptors in the human thymus. V shed 2 bases and J 0 bases; nucleotides not matched to a gene: 8. The CDR3 has 18 amino acids. Germline assignment: CDR1 MNHNS and CDR2 SASEGT. This sample also appeared in a second study, on human thymus T cells. Turning to that study: Obtained as resections during corrective heart surgery, the thymus tissue was then studied. V and J gene usage appeared biased in thymic and blood repertoires. Thymic repertoires of unrelated individuals were reported in related research to overlap highly.

V is TRBV6-1 and J is TRBJ1-5, with 9 bases identical to TRBD1. This TCR was sampled from a boy younger than two with a congenital heart defect. What was sequenced was thymocytes. The chain's CDR3 is CASSESPRDRASNQPQHF. The CDR3 coding sequence is TGTGCCAGCAGTGAAAGCCCTAGGGACAGGGCTAGCAATCAGCCCCAGCATTTT.